The following is a T cell receptor (beta chain) sequence with its context. Its target is not known. Libraries were prepared by immunoSEQ multiplex PCR; TCRdb keeps only in-frame clonotypes and omits some of them. The repertoire holds about 52,000 clones, with about 85% as singletons. This sample is drawn from a study of OX40 agonist ivuxolimab in advanced cancers. Overall study findings and caveats: Some patients who did not respond also had low normalized T-cell clonal expansion.

The CDR3 contains 18 residues. V was clipped by 2 bases and J by 3 bases; unmatched bases: 16. The germline CDR1 and CDR2 sequences are MNHNS and SASEGT. The J gene is TRBJ2-7, the V gene TRBV6-1, with TRBD1 matching 7 bases. This TCR came from an adult with an advanced solid tumor such as melanoma, head and neck, liver or kidney cancer. The material sequenced was CD4+ or CD8+ T cells sorted from blood, taken in a trial of the OX40 agonist ivuxolimab. CDR3 region: CASSEWMPRQGLVYEQYF. CDR3 nucleotides: TGTGCCAGCAGTGAATGGATGCCCCGACAGGGTCTAGTCTACGAGCAGTACTTC.